Listed below are T cell receptor beta chains from one sample, sequenced in a study of T cells in Graves' hyperthyroidism and ophthalmopathy. TCRdb re-analysed the multiplex PCR reads in MiXCR, keeping a single row per CDR3 protein. The sample consists of about 710,000 distinct CDR3 sequences, about 17% of them appearing once. Sequenced sample: blood. The receptor source for this set is a man between 18 and 29 years old with Graves' hyperthyroidism. Both conserved end residues are part of each CDR3. D genes are given only for firm matches. Some rows have no size entry. The others give once, few or many, or a class for an expanded clone.

v_gene	abundance	j_gene	d_gene	len	CDR3nt	CDR3aa
TRBV6-2/TRBV6-3	few	TRBJ2-7	.	14	TGTGCCAGCAGTTACTTCGGAAGCTCCTACGAGCAGTACTTC	CASSYFGSSYEQYF
TRBV27	many	TRBJ2-5	.	13	TGTGCCAGCAGTTTCATGACTTCAGAGACCCAGTACTTC	CASSFMTSETQYF
TRBV29-1	few	TRBJ2-1	TRBD2	16	TGCAGCGTTGAAGGTAGCGGGAGAGGGGGAGGGAATGAGCAGTTCTTC	CSVEGSGRGGGNEQFF
TRBV12-5	many	TRBJ2-1	.	15	TGTGCTAGTGGTTTGGGACCCCGGACGGACAATGAGCAGTTCTTC	CASGLGPRTDNEQFF
TRBV4-1	many	TRBJ2-5	TRBD2	16	TGTGCCAGCTCCCCGGGACTAGCGGGAGCAGAGGAGACCCAGTACTTC	CASSPGLAGAEETQYF
TRBV7-9	many	TRBJ2-1	TRBD1	15	TGTGCCAGCAGCTTCAGGGACAGGGGATACAATGAGCAGTTCTTC	CASSFRDRGYNEQFF
TRBV2	many	TRBJ2-3	.	12	TGTGCCAGCAGTGAAGACCAAGATACGCAGTATTTT	CASSEDQDTQYF
TRBV7-2	few	TRBJ1-2	.	13	TGTGCCAGCACCCCCCCGGGGGTTGATGGCTACACCTTC	CASTPPGVDGYTF
TRBV2	many	TRBJ1-6	.	14	TGTGCCAGCCGGATCCGGGACGACGATTCACCCCTCCACTTT	CASRIRDDDSPLHF
TRBV3-1	few	TRBJ2-7	.	17	TGTGCCAGCAGCCAAGACTGGGGCTCTAGAAGCTCCTACGAGCAGTACTTC	CASSQDWGSRSSYEQYF
TRBV15	.	TRBJ1-2	.	15	TGTGCCACCAGCAGAGATTTATCGGCGGATTATGGCTACACCTTC	CATSRDLSADYGYTF
TRBV19	few	TRBJ2-5	TRBD2	13	TGTGCCAGTAGTGAAGCGGGAGCGGAGACCCAGTACTTC	CASSEAGAETQYF
TRBV20-1	.	TRBJ1-2	.	14	TGCAGTGCTTTCCGAACAGCGGATAACTATGGCTACACCTTC	CSAFRTADNYGYTF
TRBV7-2	many	TRBJ2-2	.	15	TGTGCCAGCCGCCTCGGGGGGCGAAACACCGGGGAGCTGTTTTTT	CASRLGGRNTGELFF
TRBV20-1	.	TRBJ2-1	TRBD2	17	TGCAGTGCTAGAGATGATGTCCCGGGACTAGCGAGCAATGAGCAGTTCTTC	CSARDDVPGLASNEQFF
TRBV28	many	TRBJ2-7	.	15	TGTGCCAGCAGGGAGGGGTCGGGTCGAACCTACGAGCAGTACTTC	CASREGSGRTYEQYF
TRBV28	few	TRBJ1-5	.	15	TGTGCCAGCAGTCCGACATTTGCTTCAAATCAGCCCCAGCATTTT	CASSPTFASNQPQHF
TRBV28	many	TRBJ2-2	.	14	TGTGCCAGCAGTTTAACAGGAGACACCGGGGAGCTGTTTTTT	CASSLTGDTGELFF
TRBV29-1	.	TRBJ2-7	.	11	TGCAGCGCGTCGGACGCCTACGAGCAGTACTTC	CSASDAYEQYF
TRBV7-9	.	TRBJ2-3	TRBD2	24	TGTGCCAGCAGCTTAGCCGGGGTATTAGGACTACCGGGACTAGCGGGAGCGGGCACAGATACGCAGTATTTT	CASSLAGVLGLPGLAGAGTDTQYF
TRBV9	.	TRBJ2-6	.	13	TGTGCCAGCAGCGTAGCGGGGGCCAACGTCCTGACTTTC	CASSVAGANVLTF
TRBV7-2	.	TRBJ2-1	.	12	TGTGCCAGCAGCTTAGATCACAATGAGCAGTTCTTC	CASSLDHNEQFF
TRBV27	many	TRBJ2-1	TRBD2	14	TGTGCCAGCAGTTTAGAGGTAGCGGGAGATGAGCAGTTCTTC	CASSLEVAGDEQFF
TRBV4-1	few	TRBJ2-5	.	15	TGCGCCAGCAGCCAAGAGCCCCATTTGGGAGAGACCCAGTACTTC	CASSQEPHLGETQYF
TRBV19	few	TRBJ2-3	.	15	TGTGCCAGTAGTATCGGACAGTCGAGCACAGATACGCAGTATTTT	CASSIGQSSTDTQYF
TRBV9	.	TRBJ2-1	.	16	TGTGCCAGCAGCCATAGCAGACGGAGCTCCTACAATGAGCAGTTCTTC	CASSHSRRSSYNEQFF
TRBV3-1	few	TRBJ1-2	TRBD1	14	TGTGCCAGCAGCCAAGAGGGGACAGCGAATGGCTACACCTTC	CASSQEGTANGYTF